This TCR beta chain was sequenced in a study of blood T cells in healthy people across ages. Overall study findings and caveats: PBMCs were not sorted, which prevented a conclusive comparison of naive versus antigen-experienced cells. While age rose, TCR beta diversity per million T cells dropped in a roughly linear way.

Per the germline V gene, CDR1 is MNHEY and CDR2 is SMNVEV (reference sequence). The CDR3 sequence is 16 residues long. J was trimmed by 3 bases and V by 6 bases; bases with no gene match: 13. This clonotype was observed a few times. As yet, its antigen is unknown. Each sample yielded at least 6.5 million isolated PBMCs. The use of a sample-barcoded 5' primer and a J-beta primer mix characterized a second PCR of roughly 6 to 11 cycles. TCRdb used MiXCR to reprocess the 5' RACE reads, holding one entry per CDR3 protein. Of about 1.6 million distinct CDR3 sequences listed, about 31% are singletons. Sequences were obtained from blood. This TCR came from a woman in her twenties or thirties in good health. V usage is TRBV27 and J usage is TRBJ2-7; 8 nucleotides match TRBD2. CDR3 in amino acids: CASRFFPGGGGYEQYF. Here the CDR3 DNA reads TGTGCCAGCAGATTTTTCCCGGGGGGGGGCGGCTACGAGCAGTACTTC.